This entry describes one TCR beta chain. The data belong to a study of blood T cell repertoires in COVID-19. Study details: The United States, Italy and Spain were the sources of the acute and convalescent COVID-19 samples. Nucleic acid was either cDNA or gDNA, and it came from T cells, B-cell-depleted T cells, or PBMCs.

Germline CDR1 reads SGHRS; CDR2 reads YFSETQ. The CDR3 length is 14 residues. V was clipped by 0 bases and J by 2 bases, with 7 bases between them. In the original workflow: The assay estimated nucleated cells by amplifying reference gene primers. The data were produced by immunoSEQ multiplex PCR, yet TCRdb's version contains in-frame clones alone and is incomplete. V, J and clone size reflect that table, while D and trimming were determined from the DNA. The sample consists of fewer than 250,000 clones, approximately 84% of them appearing once. V usage is TRBV5-1 and J usage is TRBJ2-3, with D unclear. The receptor comes from a woman between 50 and 59 years old with active or convalescent COVID-19. The sample was peripheral blood. CDR3 amino acids: CASSLEADTDTQYF. The DNA for the CDR3 is TGCGCCAGCAGCTTGGAGGCGGACACAGATACGCAGTATTTT.